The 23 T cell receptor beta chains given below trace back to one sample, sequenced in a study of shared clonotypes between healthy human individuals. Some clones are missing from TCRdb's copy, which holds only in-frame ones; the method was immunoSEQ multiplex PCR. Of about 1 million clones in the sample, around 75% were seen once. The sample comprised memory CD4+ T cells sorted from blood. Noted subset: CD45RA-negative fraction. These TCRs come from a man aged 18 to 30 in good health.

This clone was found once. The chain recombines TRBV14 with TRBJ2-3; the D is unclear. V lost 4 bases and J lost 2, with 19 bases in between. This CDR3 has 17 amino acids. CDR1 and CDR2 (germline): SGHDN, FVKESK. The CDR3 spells CASSLTRVDSNTDTQYF. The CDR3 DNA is TGTGCCAGCAGCCTCACCAGAGTCGATTCGAACACAGATACGCAGTATTTT.

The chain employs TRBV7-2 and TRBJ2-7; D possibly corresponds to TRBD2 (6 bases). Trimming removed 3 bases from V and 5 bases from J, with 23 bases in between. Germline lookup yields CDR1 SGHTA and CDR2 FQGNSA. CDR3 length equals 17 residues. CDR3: CASSFRAGPLLPHEQYF. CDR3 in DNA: TGTGCCAGCAGCTTCCGAGCGGGCCCCCTCCTCCCCCACGAGCAGTACTTC. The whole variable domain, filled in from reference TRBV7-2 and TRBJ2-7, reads GAGVSQSPSNKVTEKGKDVELRCDPISGHTALYWYRQSLGQGLEFLIYFQGNSAPDKSGLPSDRFSAERTGGSVSTLTIQRTQQEDSAVYLCASSFRAGPLLPHEQYFGPGTRLTVT.

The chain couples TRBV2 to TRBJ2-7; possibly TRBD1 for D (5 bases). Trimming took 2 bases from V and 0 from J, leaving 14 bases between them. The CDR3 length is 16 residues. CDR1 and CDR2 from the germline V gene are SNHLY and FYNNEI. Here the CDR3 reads CASSEQWTRSSYEQYF. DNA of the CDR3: TGTGCCAGCAGTGAACAGTGGACAAGAAGCTCCTACGAGCAGTACTTC.

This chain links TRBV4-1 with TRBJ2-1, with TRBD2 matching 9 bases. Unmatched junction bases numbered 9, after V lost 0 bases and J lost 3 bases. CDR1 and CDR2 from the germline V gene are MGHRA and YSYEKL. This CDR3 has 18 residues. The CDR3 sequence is CASSQDIVGGRVYNEQFF. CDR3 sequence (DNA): TGCGCCAGCAGCCAAGATATCGTGGGCGGGAGGGTCTACAATGAGCAGTTCTTC.

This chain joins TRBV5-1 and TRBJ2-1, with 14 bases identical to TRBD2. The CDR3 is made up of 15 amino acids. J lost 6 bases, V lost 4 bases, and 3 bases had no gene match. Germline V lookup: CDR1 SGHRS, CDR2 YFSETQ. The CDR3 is CASSPGLAGVNEQFF. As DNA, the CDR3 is TGCGCCAGCAGCCCGGGACTAGCGGGGGTCAATGAGCAGTTCTTC.

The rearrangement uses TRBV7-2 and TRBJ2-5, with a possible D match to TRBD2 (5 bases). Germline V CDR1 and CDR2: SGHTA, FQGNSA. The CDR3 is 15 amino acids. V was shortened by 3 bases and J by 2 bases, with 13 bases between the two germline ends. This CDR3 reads CASSFRGPGQETQYF. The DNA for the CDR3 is TGTGCCAGCAGCTTCCGCGGGCCGGGACAAGAGACCCAGTACTTC.

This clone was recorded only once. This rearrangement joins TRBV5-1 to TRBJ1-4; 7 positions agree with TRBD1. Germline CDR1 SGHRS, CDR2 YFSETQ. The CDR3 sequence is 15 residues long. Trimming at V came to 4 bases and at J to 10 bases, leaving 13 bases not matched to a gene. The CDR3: CASSLGGQAGGKLFF. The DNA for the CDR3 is TGCGCCAGCAGCCTGGGAGGACAGGCAGGAGGAAAACTGTTTTTT.

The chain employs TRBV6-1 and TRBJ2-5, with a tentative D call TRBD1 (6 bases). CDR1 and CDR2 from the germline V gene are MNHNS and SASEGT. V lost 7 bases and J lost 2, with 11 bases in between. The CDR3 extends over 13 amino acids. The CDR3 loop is CASTGQLQETQYF. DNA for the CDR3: TGTGCCAGCACCGGACAGCTTCAAGAGACCCAGTACTTC.

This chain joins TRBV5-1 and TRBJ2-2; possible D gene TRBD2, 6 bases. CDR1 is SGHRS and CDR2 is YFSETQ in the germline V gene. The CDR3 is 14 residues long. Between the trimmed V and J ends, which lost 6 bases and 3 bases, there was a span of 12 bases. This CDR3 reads CASKVGGDTGELFF. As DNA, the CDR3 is TGCGCCAGCAAGGTGGGGGGAGACACCGGGGAGCTGTTTTTT.

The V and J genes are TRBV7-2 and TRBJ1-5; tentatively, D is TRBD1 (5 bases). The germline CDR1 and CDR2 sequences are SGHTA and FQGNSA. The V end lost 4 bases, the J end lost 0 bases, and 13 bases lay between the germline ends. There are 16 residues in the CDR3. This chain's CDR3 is CASSSRALGSNQPQHF. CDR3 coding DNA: TGTGCCAGCAGCTCCAGGGCCCTAGGTAGCAATCAGCCCCAGCATTTT.

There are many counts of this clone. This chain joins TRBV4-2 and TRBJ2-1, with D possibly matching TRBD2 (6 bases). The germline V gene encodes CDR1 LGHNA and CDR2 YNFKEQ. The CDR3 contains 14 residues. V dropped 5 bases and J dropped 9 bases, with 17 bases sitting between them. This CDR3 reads CASSKVAEAAEQFF. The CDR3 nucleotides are TGTGCCAGCAGCAAAGTAGCGGAGGCGGCTGAGCAGTTCTTC.

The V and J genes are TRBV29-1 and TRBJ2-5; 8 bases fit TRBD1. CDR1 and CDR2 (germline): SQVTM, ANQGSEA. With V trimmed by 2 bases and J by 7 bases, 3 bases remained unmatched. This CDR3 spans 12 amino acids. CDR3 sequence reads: CSVEQGAGTQYF. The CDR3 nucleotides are TGCAGCGTTGAACAGGGGGCTGGGACCCAGTACTTC.

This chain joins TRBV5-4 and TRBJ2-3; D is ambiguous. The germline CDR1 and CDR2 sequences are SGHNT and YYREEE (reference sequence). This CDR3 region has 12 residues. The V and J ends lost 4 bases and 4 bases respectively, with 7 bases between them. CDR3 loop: CASSKAADTQYF. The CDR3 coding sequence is TGTGCCAGCAGCAAGGCGGCAGATACGCAGTATTTT. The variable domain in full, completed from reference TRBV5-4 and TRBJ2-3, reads ETGVTQSPTHLIKTRGQQVTLRCSSQSGHNTVSWYQQALGQGPQFIFQYYREEENGRGNFPPRFSGLQFPNYSSELNVNALELDDSALYLCASSKAADTQYFGPGTRLTVL.

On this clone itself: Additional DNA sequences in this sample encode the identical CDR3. The CDR3 bases are TGTGCCAGCAGTTACTCTCGTGGCTATAATTCACCCCTCCACTTT. Amino acids: CASSYSRGYNSPLHF. The genes are TRBV6-6 and TRBJ1-6, with D hard to call. Trimming left V 0 bases short and J 3 bases short, with 6 bases between. Per germline, CDR1 MNHNY and CDR2 SVGAGI (reference sequence). CDR3 length: 15 amino acids.

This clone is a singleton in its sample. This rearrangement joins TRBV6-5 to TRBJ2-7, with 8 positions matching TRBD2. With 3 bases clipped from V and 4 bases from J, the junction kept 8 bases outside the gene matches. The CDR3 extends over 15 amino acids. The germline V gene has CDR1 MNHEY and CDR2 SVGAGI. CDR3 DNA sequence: TGTGCCAGCAGTTATTCGGGAGCGGGAGTTTACGAGCAGTACTTC. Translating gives CASSYSGAGVYEQYF.

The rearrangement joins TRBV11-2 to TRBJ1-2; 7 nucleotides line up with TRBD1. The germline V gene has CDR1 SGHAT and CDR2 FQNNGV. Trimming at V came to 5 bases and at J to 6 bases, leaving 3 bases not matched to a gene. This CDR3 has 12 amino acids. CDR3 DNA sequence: TGTGCCAGCAGCCCAGGGGGGCATGGCTACACCTTC. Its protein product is CASSPGGHGYTF. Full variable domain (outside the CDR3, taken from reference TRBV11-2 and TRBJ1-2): EAGVAQSPRYKIIEKRQSVAFWCNPISGHATLYWYQQILGQGPKLLIQFQNNGVVDDSQLPKDRFSAERLKGVDSTLKIQPAKLEDSAVYLCASSPGGHGYTFGSGTRLTVV.

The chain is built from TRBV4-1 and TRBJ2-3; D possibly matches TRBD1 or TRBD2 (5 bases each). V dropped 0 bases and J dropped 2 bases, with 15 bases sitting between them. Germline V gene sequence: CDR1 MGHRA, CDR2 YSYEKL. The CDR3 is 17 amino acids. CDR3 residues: CASSQEAVLGVTDTQYF. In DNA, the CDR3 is TGCGCCAGCAGCCAAGAGGCTGTACTAGGGGTCACAGATACGCAGTATTTT.

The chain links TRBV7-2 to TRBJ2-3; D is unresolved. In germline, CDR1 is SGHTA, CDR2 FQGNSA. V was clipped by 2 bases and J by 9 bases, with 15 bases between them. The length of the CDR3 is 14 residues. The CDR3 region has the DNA TGTGCCAGCAGCTTAAGTCCGGCTGAGGCCACGCAGTATTTT. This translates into CASSLSPAEATQYF. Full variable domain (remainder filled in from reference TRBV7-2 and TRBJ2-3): GAGVSQSPSNKVTEKGKDVELRCDPISGHTALYWYRQSLGQGLEFLIYFQGNSAPDKSGLPSDRFSAERTGGSVSTLTIQRTQQEDSAVYLCASSLSPAEATQYFGPGTRLTVL.

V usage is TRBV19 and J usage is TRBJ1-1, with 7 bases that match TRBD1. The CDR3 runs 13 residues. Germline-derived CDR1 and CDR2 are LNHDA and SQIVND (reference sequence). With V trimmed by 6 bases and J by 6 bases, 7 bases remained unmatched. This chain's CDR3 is CASRTGLGPEAFF. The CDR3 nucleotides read TGTGCCAGTAGGACAGGGTTAGGACCTGAAGCTTTCTTT.

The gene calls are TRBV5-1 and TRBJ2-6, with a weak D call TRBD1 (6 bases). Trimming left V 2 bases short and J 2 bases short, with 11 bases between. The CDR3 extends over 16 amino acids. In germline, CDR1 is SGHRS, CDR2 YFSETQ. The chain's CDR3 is CASSLLQGAGANVLTF. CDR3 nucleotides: TGCGCCAGCAGCTTACTACAGGGTGCTGGGGCCAACGTCCTGACTTTC.

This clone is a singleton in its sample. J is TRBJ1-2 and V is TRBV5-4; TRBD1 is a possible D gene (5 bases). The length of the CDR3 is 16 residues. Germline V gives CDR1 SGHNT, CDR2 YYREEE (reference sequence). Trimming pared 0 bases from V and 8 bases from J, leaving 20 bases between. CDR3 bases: TGTGCCAGCAGCTTGGTGGGTCAGGGCCATCCGGGAGGCTACACCTTC. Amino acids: CASSLVGQGHPGGYTF. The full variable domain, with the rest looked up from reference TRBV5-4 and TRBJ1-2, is ETGVTQSPTHLIKTRGQQVTLRCSSQSGHNTVSWYQQALGQGPQFIFQYYREEENGRGNFPPRFSGLQFPNYSSELNVNALELDDSALYLCASSLVGQGHPGGYTFGSGTRLTVV.

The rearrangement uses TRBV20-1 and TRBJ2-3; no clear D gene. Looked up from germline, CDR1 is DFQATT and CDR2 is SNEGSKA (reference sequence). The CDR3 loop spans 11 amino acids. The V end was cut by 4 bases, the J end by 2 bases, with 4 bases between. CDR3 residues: CSATVTDTQYF. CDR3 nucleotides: TGCAGTGCTACGGTCACAGATACGCAGTATTTT.

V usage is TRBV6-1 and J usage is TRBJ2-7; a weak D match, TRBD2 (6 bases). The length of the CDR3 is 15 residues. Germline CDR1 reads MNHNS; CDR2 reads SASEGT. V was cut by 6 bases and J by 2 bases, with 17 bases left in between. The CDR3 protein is CASSTLGGSTYEQYF. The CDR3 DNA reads TGTGCCAGCAGCACCTTGGGGGGATCGACCTACGAGCAGTACTTC.